The 11 T cell receptor beta chains given below trace back to one sample, sequenced in a study of siplizumab effects on memory and regulatory T cells. This table comes from immunoSEQ multiplex PCR, and its TCRdb copy is limited to in-frame clones, with some not included. The repertoire holds 55,000 to 65,000 clones, with less than 98% as singletons. Sequenced: naive CD8+ T cells sorted from blood. The receptor set was obtained from a human donor in good health.

The chain has TRBV28 and TRBJ2-3, with 10 positions matching TRBD2. CDR1 is MDHEN and CDR2 is SYDVKM in the germline V gene. The CDR3 is 17 residues long. With 6 bases clipped from V and 4 bases from J, the junction kept 13 bases outside the gene matches. CDR3 loop: CASRVLAGTSVSDTQYF. The CDR3 DNA follows: TGTGCCAGCAGGGTTCTTGCGGGGACTAGCGTTTCAGATACGCAGTATTTT.

The genes are TRBV7-2 and TRBJ1-5; possible D gene TRBD1, 6 bases. The CDR3 runs 14 residues. The germline V gene has CDR1 SGHTA and CDR2 FQGNSA. Trimming cost V 5 bases and J 6 bases, with 14 bases left between them. CDR3 region: CASSTTGLSQPQHF. For the CDR3, the DNA is TGTGCCAGCAGCACCACAGGGTTGAGTCAGCCCCAGCATTTT.

This chain uses TRBV18 with TRBJ2-2; D might be TRBD2 (5 bases). The CDR3 totals 17 residues. Germline loops: CDR1 KGHSH, CDR2 LQKENI. Trimming stripped 6 bases from V and 7 bases from J, with 24 bases between. The CDR3: CASSLYATSVGGGELFF. The CDR3 nucleotides read TGTGCCAGCTCCCTGTATGCGACATCCGTCGGAGGCGGGGAGCTGTTTTTT.

The V gene is TRBV11-3, the J gene TRBJ2-6, with no clear D. The CDR3 is made up of 17 amino acids. V was cut by 4 bases and J by 5 bases, with 18 bases left in between. Germline V gene lookup returns CDR1 SGHNT and CDR2 YENEEA. CDR3 protein: CASSSGTRQSRANVLTF. Here the CDR3 DNA reads TGTGCCAGCAGCTCTGGCACTCGACAAAGTCGGGCCAACGTCCTGACTTTC.

The V call is TRBV5-6, the J call TRBJ2-5, with 8 bases identical to TRBD2. J gave up 6 bases and V 4 bases, and 8 bases lay outside the gene matches. Germline CDR1 SGHDT, CDR2 YYEEEE. The CDR3 has 14 residues. For the CDR3, the DNA is TGTGCCAGCAGCCCGGGGGGGGTGACTAAGACCCAGTACTTC. This translates into CASSPGGVTKTQYF.

The chain is built from TRBV6-5 and TRBJ1-1, with a tentative D call TRBD1 (5 bases). The ends were cut back, 2 bases at V and 6 bases at J, with 10 bases in the middle. Germline V CDR1 and CDR2: MNHEY, SVGAGI. The CDR3 contains 13 residues. The CDR3 here is CASSYVPGPEAFF. The CDR3 nucleotides read TGTGCCAGCAGTTACGTCCCAGGGCCTGAAGCTTTCTTT.

The chain couples TRBV28 to TRBJ1-2; no reliable D call. The germline CDR1 and CDR2 sequences are MDHEN and SYDVKM. The CDR3 spans 11 residues. V lost 7 bases to trimming and J lost 2 bases, with 5 bases between them. The CDR3 protein is CASTGNYGYTF. The CDR3 nucleotides are TGTGCCAGCACAGGAAACTATGGCTACACCTTC.

This rearrangement joins TRBV28 to TRBJ1-1; no definite D call. The CDR3 is 14 residues long. Deletions cut 2 bases from V and 5 bases from J, with 12 bases between. In germline, CDR1 is MDHEN, CDR2 SYDVKM. CDR3: CASSLGDVYTEAFF. Written as DNA, the CDR3 is TGTGCCAGCAGTTTAGGCGATGTTTATACTGAAGCTTTCTTT.

The chain recombines TRBV27 with TRBJ2-6; no firm D call. V lost 4 bases to trimming and J lost 0 bases, with 7 bases between them. Germline assignment: CDR1 MNHEY and CDR2 SMNVEV (reference sequence). This CDR3 has 15 amino acids. As DNA, the CDR3 is TGTGCCAGCAGTTACTTGAGCTCTGGGGCCAACGTCCTGACTTTC. It is translated as CASSYLSSGANVLTF.

J is TRBJ1-1 and V is TRBV6-6; D is possibly TRBD1 (5 bases). Germline-derived CDR1 and CDR2 are MNHNY and SVGAGI (reference sequence). This CDR3 spans 13 amino acids. Trimming took off 4 bases at V and 0 bases at J, with 6 bases between the two ends. CDR3 coding DNA: TGTGCCAGCAGTTCGACAGTGAACACTGAAGCTTTCTTT. Protein sequence: CASSSTVNTEAFF.

This clone was seen a single time. The J gene is TRBJ2-2, the V gene TRBV6-5; D might be TRBD1 (6 bases). The V gene lost 6 bases and the J gene lost 5 bases, with 13 bases spanning the gap. Germline CDR1 and CDR2: MNHEY and SVGAGI. CDR3 size: 14 residues. The DNA of the CDR3 is TGTGCCAGCAGCCTAGGGGGTTTTACCGGGGAGCTGTTTTTT. Amino acids: CASSLGGFTGELFF.